The 24 T cell receptor beta chains below were found in one sample sequenced in a study of shared clonotypes between healthy human individuals. Sequencing was performed with immunoSEQ multiplex PCR; in TCRdb, only in-frame clones are kept and a portion is missing. The table lists 1.4 million or so clones, about 98.5% of them singletons. Material: naive CD4+ T cells sorted from blood. The subset is: CD45RA+ positively selected. The receptors come from a man aged 25-45 years in good health.

Details on this clone: This same CDR3 is encoded by further DNA sequences in the sample. This chain uses TRBV5-4 with TRBJ1-1; 9 bases line up with TRBD1. The junction had 4 bases not matched to a gene; V was cut back by 3 bases and J by 4 bases. This CDR3 comprises 14 residues. Per germline, CDR1 SGHNT and CDR2 YYREEE (reference sequence). CDR3 DNA: TGTGCCAGCAGCTCACAGGGGGCGAGCACTGAAGCTTTCTTT. This gives the protein CASSSQGASTEAFF.

The rearrangement links TRBV11-3 to TRBJ1-2; 7 positions match TRBD1. This CDR3 spans 15 amino acids. The germline CDR1 and CDR2 sequences are SGHNT and YENEEA. J lost 4 bases, V lost 3 bases, and 8 bases had no gene match. The CDR3 loop is CASSFRTGWTYGYTF. The DNA for the CDR3 is TGTGCCAGCAGCTTCCGGACAGGCTGGACCTATGGCTACACCTTC.

The rearrangement uses TRBV4-3 and TRBJ2-1; D is possibly TRBD1 or TRBD2 (5 bases each). Trimming stripped 0 bases from V and 4 bases from J, with 13 bases between. The CDR3 is made up of 16 amino acids. In germline, CDR1 is LGHNA, CDR2 YSLEER. CDR3 amino acids: CASSQEGTLGYNEQFF. The CDR3 DNA reads TGCGCCAGCAGCCAAGAGGGGACCCTAGGATACAATGAGCAGTTCTTC.

The J gene is TRBJ2-1, the V gene TRBV25-1; 12 positions match TRBD2. CDR3 length: 18 residues. Germline CDR1 and CDR2: MGHDK and SYGVNS. The trim removed 2 bases at V and 1 base at J, leaving 6 bases unmatched. The CDR3 here is CASSEASGLAGSYNEQFF. CDR3 coding DNA: TGTGCCAGCAGTGAAGCCTCCGGACTAGCGGGATCCTACAATGAGCAGTTCTTC.

The chain joins TRBV5-8 to TRBJ2-3; perhaps TRBD2 as D (5 bases). Germline V gene data show CDR1 as SGHTS and CDR2 as YDEGEE. This CDR3 is built from 15 residues. Trimming cost V 4 bases and J 1 base, with 13 bases left between them. CDR3 loop: CASSRATGGTDTQYF. CDR3 DNA: TGTGCCAGCAGCAGGGCGACCGGGGGCACAGATACGCAGTATTTT.

The V and J genes are TRBV5-1 and TRBJ2-3; D not certain. V was pared by 4 bases and J by 1 base, with 16 bases between. This CDR3 contains 16 residues. The germline V gene has CDR1 SGHRS and CDR2 YFSETQ. The CDR3 bases are TGCGCCAGCAGCATTGGCCCGAGGAGCGGCACAGATACGCAGTATTTT. It translates to CASSIGPRSGTDTQYF.

A word on this clone: Different DNA sequences within this sample yield the same CDR3. The chain joins TRBV5-1 to TRBJ2-1; maybe TRBD1 (6 bases). CDR3 length equals 15 residues. CDR1 and CDR2 (germline): SGHRS, YFSETQ. The V and J ends lost 0 bases and 2 bases respectively, with 9 bases between them. DNA of the CDR3: TGCGCCAGCAGCTTGGGGCAGGGGCCCTACAATGAGCAGTTCTTC. Amino acid sequence: CASSLGQGPYNEQFF.

V gene TRBV5-1 combines with J gene TRBJ2-5; D is ambiguous. This CDR3 is 14 amino acids long. Trimming pared 4 bases from V and 5 bases from J, leaving 15 bases between. CDR1 is SGHRS and CDR2 is YFSETQ in the germline V gene. The CDR3 coding sequence is TGCGCCAGCAGCGAAAATAGCTATTTGGAGACCCAGTACTTC. It specifies CASSENSYLETQYF.

The chain has TRBV5-4 and TRBJ1-2; tentative D call: TRBD1 (5 bases). Per the germline V gene, CDR1 is SGHNT and CDR2 is YYREEE (reference sequence). The CDR3 covers 15 residues. V was clipped by 0 bases and J by 7 bases, with 16 bases between them. This chain's CDR3 is CASSLDPTVFLGYTF. The DNA for the CDR3 is TGTGCCAGCAGCTTGGACCCGACAGTTTTTCTTGGCTACACCTTC. Complete variable domain (other parts from reference TRBV5-4 and TRBJ1-2): ETGVTQSPTHLIKTRGQQVTLRCSSQSGHNTVSWYQQALGQGPQFIFQYYREEENGRGNFPPRFSGLQFPNYSSELNVNALELDDSALYLCASSLDPTVFLGYTFGSGTRLTVV.

This chain uses TRBV28 with TRBJ1-5, with D maybe TRBD1 (5 bases). V gave up 6 bases and J gave up 6 bases, with 15 bases separating them. In germline, CDR1 is MDHEN, CDR2 SYDVKM. This CDR3 is built from 14 residues. The CDR3 sequence: CASSNAGGTQPQHF. CDR3 sequence (DNA): TGTGCCAGCAGCAACGCCGGGGGTACTCAGCCCCAGCATTTT.

J is TRBJ1-2 and V is TRBV7-2; D is unclear. From germline, CDR1 is SGHTA and CDR2 FQGNSA. Trimming left V 2 bases short and J 2 bases short, with 0 bases between. There are 11 residues in the CDR3. CDR3 in amino acids: CASSLNYGYTF. The CDR3 DNA follows: TGTGCCAGCAGCTTAAACTATGGCTACACCTTC.

The chain joins TRBV7-9 to TRBJ1-1; D is possibly TRBD1 (5 bases). Trimming shortened V by 1 base and J by 8 bases, and 8 bases separated the two germline ends. Germline lookup yields CDR1 SEHNR and CDR2 FQNEAQ (reference sequence). The CDR3 is 12 amino acids. CDR3 in amino acids: CASSLEAGEAFF. For the CDR3, the DNA is TGTGCCAGCAGCTTAGAAGCAGGGGAAGCTTTCTTT.

As regards this clone: Different DNA sequences within this sample yield the same CDR3. V gene TRBV28 combines with J gene TRBJ2-7; D is undetermined. V was shortened by 7 bases and J by 0 bases, with 4 bases between the two germline ends. The length of the CDR3 is 11 residues. CDR1 and CDR2 (germline): MDHEN, SYDVKM. Here the CDR3 DNA reads TGTGCCAGCACCCGCTCCTACGAGCAGTACTTC. Translating it yields CASTRSYEQYF.

V and J are TRBV15 and TRBJ2-7; tentative D call: TRBD1 (5 bases). Germline CDR1 is LNHNV and CDR2 is YYDKDF (reference sequence). V gave up 5 bases and J gave up 6 bases, with 14 bases separating them. The CDR3 loop spans 13 amino acids. CDR3 bases: TGTGCCACCAGCCGCGTTGGGGCTCCCGAGCAGTACTTC. It translates to CATSRVGAPEQYF.

This clone was detected only once. This chain uses TRBV5-8 with TRBJ2-5; no clear D. Germline CDR1 and CDR2: SGHTS and YDEGEE. The ends were cut back, 3 bases at V and 5 bases at J, with 20 bases in the middle. CDR3 length: 16 amino acids. The CDR3 sequence is CASSSRRGVLAETQYF. Here the CDR3 DNA reads TGTGCCAGCAGCTCCCGCCGTGGTGTCTTGGCTGAGACCCAGTACTTC.

The gene calls are TRBV5-1 and TRBJ2-6; D unclear. The CDR3 is made up of 16 amino acids. Trimming stripped 3 bases from V and 0 bases from J, with 10 bases between. CDR1 is SGHRS, CDR2 YFSETQ, per germline. CDR3 in amino acids: CASSSGTASGANVLTF. In DNA form, the CDR3 reads TGCGCCAGCAGCTCAGGAACGGCCTCTGGGGCCAACGTCCTGACTTTC.

The V and J genes are TRBV6-1 and TRBJ2-7, with 8 bases that match TRBD1. The ends lost 5 bases at V and 4 bases at J; junction bases unmatched: 7. This CDR3 is built from 14 residues. CDR1 is MNHNS, CDR2 SASEGT, per germline. The CDR3 DNA follows: TGTGCCAGCAGTAAGGGACAGGAATTTTACGAGCAGTACTTC. Translation: CASSKGQEFYEQYF.

The genes are TRBV7-2 and TRBJ1-2; 9 bases align to TRBD1. CDR3 length equals 16 residues. V was pared by 1 base and J by 2 bases, with 5 bases of the junction left unmatched. Germline V CDR1 and CDR2: SGHTA, FQGNSA. The CDR3 protein is CASSLVFGQGNYGYTF. CDR3 nucleotide sequence: TGTGCCAGCAGCTTAGTATTTGGACAGGGGAACTATGGCTACACCTTC.

The genes are TRBV4-3 and TRBJ2-3; tentatively, D is TRBD2 (6 bases). V was cut by 5 bases and J by 3 bases, with 9 bases left in between. The CDR3 has 13 residues. CDR1 and CDR2 (germline): LGHNA, YSLEER. CDR3 in DNA: TGCGCCAGCAGCAAGACTAGGACAGATACGCAGTATTTT. This codes for CASSKTRTDTQYF.

Turning to this clone: This same CDR3 is encoded by further DNA sequences in the sample. The V and J genes are TRBV9 and TRBJ2-3, with 11 bases lining up with TRBD2. Germline V gene sequence: CDR1 SGDLS, CDR2 YYNGEE. This CDR3 comprises 15 residues. Losses at the gene ends were 4 bases for V and 3 bases for J; bases not matched to a gene: 4. The CDR3 DNA sequence: TGTGCCAGCAGCCCGCGGACTAGCGGGACAGATACGCAGTATTTT. This sequence encodes CASSPRTSGTDTQYF. Supplemented by reference TRBV9 and TRBJ2-3, the full variable domain reads DSGVTQTPKHLITATGQRVTLRCSPRSGDLSVYWYQQSLDQGLQFLIQYYNGEERAKGNILERFSAQQFPDLHSELNLSSLELGDSALYFCASSPRTSGTDTQYFGPGTRLTVL.

As regards this clone: This same CDR3 is encoded by further DNA sequences in the sample. The chain carries TRBV18 and TRBJ2-1, with 9 bases fitting TRBD2. The J segment lost 0 bases and the V segment lost 6 bases, leaving 3 bases of the junction unmatched. The CDR3 consists of 15 residues. Germline assignment: CDR1 KGHSH and CDR2 LQKENI. CDR3 amino acids: CASSPAGGSYNEQFF. CDR3 bases: TGTGCCAGCTCGCCAGCGGGGGGCTCCTACAATGAGCAGTTCTTC.

V and J are TRBV11-2 and TRBJ2-5; no clear D gene. From germline, CDR1 is SGHAT and CDR2 FQNNGV. Trimming removed 4 bases from V and 4 bases from J, with 7 bases in between. This CDR3 comprises 12 residues. The CDR3 nucleotides read TGTGCCAGCAGCTCCGCTGGAGAGACCCAGTACTTC. It encodes CASSSAGETQYF.

As to this clone: In the same sample, other DNA sequences code for this CDR3. The chain recombines TRBV2 with TRBJ2-2, with D possibly TRBD2 on 5 matching bases. The CDR3 length is 14 residues. Germline CDR1 and CDR2: SNHLY and FYNNEI. The V gene lost 6 bases and the J gene lost 2 bases, with 10 bases spanning the gap. The CDR3 nucleotides are TGTGCCAGCAGCGGAGGCGGAAACACCGGGGAGCTGTTTTTT. Translation gives CASSGGGNTGELFF.

The rearrangement joins TRBV12-2 to TRBJ2-1; TRBD1, as called in the table, went unchecked against the DNA. TRBV12-2 is an annotated pseudogene. There are 11 residues in the CDR3. This chain's CDR3 is CASRLGDEQFF. For the CDR3, the DNA is TGTGCAAGTCGCTTGGGCGATGAGCAGTTCTTC.